Sequencing of this T cell receptor (beta chain) was carried out in a study of human versus mouse CDR3 diversity and MHC coevolution. Concerning this clone: The antigen remains unidentified.

Study-wide results and caveats: iCHAO1 estimated the human TCR beta repertoire at about 1.5 million clonotypes.

Naive CD4 T cells, CD45RO-negative and CD62L-positive, were flow-sorted from PBMCs. TCRdb's table, derived via immunoSEQ multiplex PCR, lists solely in-frame clones and lacks some. The sample gives fewer than 100,000 clones, 93% of which show up once; 1.3% to 1.5% is in the top ten. This CDR3 region has 13 residues. Germline CDR1 SGHDN, CDR2 FVKESK. The V and J genes are TRBV14 and TRBJ2-5; D unresolved. The DNA end favors TRBJ2-7, so the J call may be wrong. Sequencing was performed on naive CD4+ T cells from blood. The subset is: CD45RO-negative CD62L-positive naive CD4 T cells. This sequence was found in a person aged 25 to 75 in good health. CDR3 protein: CASSPLAKYEQYF. DNA for the CDR3: TGTGCCAGCAGCCCCCTCGCAAAGTACGAGCAGTACTTC.